This note documents a single T cell receptor (beta chain) sequence. The sample holds many counts of this clonotype. This clone's antigen is unknown. Qualities for individual bases were not recorded, and no much larger clone is one base off. This record comes from a study of early T cells in non-severe SARS-CoV-2 infection (dated by TCRdb to about 2021). Looking at the study overall: TCR sequencing used bulk RNA from unsorted whole blood, so alpha and beta chains could not be paired.

Study-wide conclusions, independent of this receptor: VDJdb matching was skewed toward anti-spike CD8 responses and likely underestimated virus-specific expansions by missing private and CD4 specificities.

The library was generated by 5' RACE. TCRdb lists the instrument as NextSeq 500. Unique molecular identifiers were attached to individual cDNA molecules in the TCR library protocol so that sequencing error and PCR bias could be corrected. TCR alpha and beta chains were both sequenced, and the abundances of alpha and beta sequences in each sample were closely correlated with each other. As for the original processing: Decombinator V4 was used to perform V gene, J gene and CDR3 annotation of TCR sequences. Expanded TCRs were defined as changing significantly between any two time points under a Poisson model with p below 0.0001. TCR abundances were normalised to the total number of TCRs sequenced per sample and expressed as counts per million. MAIT TCRs were defined by TRAV1-2 paired with TRAJ12, TRAJ20 or TRAJ33, and iNKT TCRs by TRAV10 paired with TRAJ18. VDJdb, accessed 1 November 2021, was searched for CMV, EBV and SARS-CoV-2 annotated TCRs, with TCRs annotated for multiple antigens excluded. In TCRdb, the public reads were trimmed at Q25 with fastp and aligned with MiXCR, with productive beta chains retained. Every distinct CDR3 protein forms one entry, paired with its most common genes and DNA. The authors' filters were not applied to this entry. This sample holds 55,000 to 75,000 distinct CDR3 sequences; 9% to 10% were observed only once. The top ten constitute 15% to 17% of the sample.

Spanning cysteine to phenylalanine, the CDR3 consists of 13 amino acids. This entry keeps only the CDR3 DNA: 39 bases, framed from base 1. In the germline V gene (reference sequence), CDR1 corresponds to SEHNR and CDR2 to FQNEAQ. The germline V end is reduced by 3 bases and the J end by 8 bases; junction bases left unmatched: 5. This was a case-control study nested in a cohort of healthcare workers in London, UK, who had nasopharyngeal swab PCR tests and blood samples taken every week. Between 23 and 31 March 2020, the week of the UK lockdown, healthcare workers were enrolled and then followed up weekly for as long as 16 weeks.

The V gene is TRBV7-9 and the J gene is TRBJ1-1, with 8 bases in between that match TRBD1. This receptor was taken from an adult who was a healthcare worker with PCR-confirmed SARS-CoV-2 infection or an uninfected control (not recorded which). The sequenced sample was whole blood, obtained at baseline. CDR3 loop: CASSLIGTGEAFF. The DNA is as follows: TGTGCCAGCAGCTTGATTGGGACAGGCGAAGCTTTCTTT.